These T cell receptor beta chains were read from a single sample in a study of blood T cell repertoires in COVID-19. Data came from immunoSEQ multiplex PCR; TCRdb stores just in-frame clones and leaves some out. The sample contains 300,000 to 450,000 clones, around 87% of which appear only once. The sample taken for sequencing was PBMCs or T cells enriched from blood (not recorded which). Source of these receptors: a man aged 30 to 45 who had recovered from COVID-19. Each CDR3 is given with its conserved first and last residue. D genes are given only for firm matches. Part of the rows lack a size; the others show once, few, many or a class for expanded clones.

d_call clone_size j_call v_call cdr3_aa cdr3_nt
. . TRBJ1-2 TRBV30 CAWNYGYGYTF TGTGCCTGGAACTATGGCTATGGCTACACCTTC
. once TRBJ1-6 TRBV6-5 CASSSSGQLSSPLHF .
. once TRBJ1-5 TRBV5-8 CASSLGRGNNQPQHF TGTGCCAGCAGCTTAGGTCGGGGAAACAATCAGCCCCAGCATTTT
TRBD2 once TRBJ2-2 TRBV12-5 CASGTRGENTGELFF TGTGCTAGTGGGACCCGGGGGGAGAACACCGGGGAGCTGTTTTTT
. . TRBJ2-1 TRBV5-1 CATAQGLKNEQFF TGCGCCACCGCCCAGGGGCTTAAAAATGAGCAGTTCTTC
. . TRBJ2-3 TRBV14 CASSQELAADTQYF TGTGCCAGCAGCCAAGAACTAGCAGCAGATACGCAGTATTTT
. . TRBJ2-7 TRBV7-2 CASSLAEGGFEQYF TGTGCCAGCAGCTTAGCCGAGGGGGGGTTCGAGCAGTACTTC
TRBD1 once TRBJ1-6 TRBV19 CASSTLGRGDSPLHF TGTGCCAGTAGTACCCTCGGCAGGGGGGATTCACCCCTCCACTTT
. . TRBJ1-1 TRBV6-5 CASRVDRNTEAFF TGTGCCAGCAGAGTCGACAGGAACACTGAAGCTTTCTTT
. . TRBJ2-1 TRBV4-2 CASSQSEGERNEQFF TGTGCCAGCAGCCAATCCGAGGGGGAGAGGAATGAGCAGTTCTTC
. few TRBJ2-3 TRBV7-9 CASSPLWGAGTDTQYF TGTGCCAGCAGCCCTCTTTGGGGAGCTGGTACAGATACGCAGTATTTT
. . TRBJ1-2 TRBV30 CAWSWGQGYGYTF TGTGCCTGGAGTTGGGGGCAAGGCTATGGCTACACCTTC
TRBD2 . TRBJ2-1 TRBV4-1 CASSQGAGGPLNEQFF TGCGCCAGCAGCCAAGGAGCGGGGGGGCCTTTGAATGAGCAGTTCTTC
TRBD1 . TRBJ1-2 TRBV7-2 CASSPGQGEFYGYTF TGTGCCAGCAGCCCGGGACAGGGGGAGTTCTATGGCTACACCTTC
TRBD1 . TRBJ1-1 TRBV7-2 CASRDRSLNTEAFF TGTGCCAGCCGGGACAGAAGTTTGAACACTGAAGCTTTCTTT
TRBD1 . TRBJ1-2 TRBV6-1 CASSETGTGSANYGYTF TGTGCCAGCAGCGAAACCGGGACAGGGTCGGCAAACTATGGCTACACCTTC
. . TRBJ1-1 TRBV3-1/TRBV3-2 CASSPPGQLEAFF TGTGCCAGCAGCCCGCCCGGACAGCTTGAAGCTTTCTTT
. . TRBJ1-2 TRBV19 CASQGGNYGYTF TGTGCCAGTCAGGGTGGGAACTATGGCTACACCTTC
. . TRBJ2-7 TRBV19 CASRDTTSPGKYEQYF TGTGCCAGTAGGGATACAACTAGTCCTGGAAAATACGAGCAGTACTTC
TRBD1 . TRBJ2-7 TRBV19 CASSIARDRVYEQYF TGTGCCAGTAGTATCGCTAGGGACAGAGTCTACGAGCAGTACTTC
. few TRBJ2-3 TRBV9 CASSGGAYDTDTQYF TGTGCCAGCAGCGGGGGAGCCTATGACACAGATACGCAGTATTTT
TRBD2 . TRBJ2-2 TRBV28 CASRRIAGGTGELFF TGTGCCAGCAGAAGGATAGCGGGGGGGACCGGGGAGCTGTTTTTT
TRBD2 . TRBJ2-7 TRBV2 CACLAGESYEQYF TGTGCCTGCCTAGCGGGGGAGAGCTACGAGCAGTACTTC
. . TRBJ1-2 TRBV6-2/TRBV6-3 CASSYSEGSGYTF TGTGCCAGCAGTTACTCGGAGGGGTCTGGCTACACCTTC
TRBD1 many TRBJ1-1 TRBV5-6 CASSLTGGIWWNTEAFF TGTGCCAGCAGCTTGACAGGGGGAATATGGTGGAACACTGAAGCTTTCTTT
TRBD1 . TRBJ1-1 TRBV27 CASSLVRQGALSVYTEAFF TGTGCCAGCAGTTTAGTGAGACAGGGGGCTTTGTCAGTGTACACTGAAGCTTTCTTT
. . TRBJ2-4 TRBV27 CASSLRGRNIQYF TGTGCCAGCAGTTTAAGAGGGAGGAACATTCAGTACTTC
. . TRBJ1-1 TRBV7-9 CGEEGDRSLPDTEAFF TGTGGTGAGGAAGGCGACCGAAGCTTACCCGACACTGAAGCTTTCTTT
. . TRBJ1-4 TRBV18 CASSPNRVDEKLFF TGTGCCAGCTCACCAAACAGGGTGGATGAAAAACTGTTTTTT
TRBD1 . TRBJ1-2 TRBV2 CASSPGQGGFYGYTF TGTGCCAGCAGTCCCGGACAGGGAGGATTCTATGGCTACACCTTC
TRBD1 . TRBJ1-1 TRBV19 CASSTMGQGDAFF TGTGCCAGTAGTACCATGGGACAGGGAGACGCTTTCTTT
. . TRBJ1-3 TRBV5-1 CASSFRERGNTIYF TGCGCCAGCAGCTTCCGGGAGCGGGGAAACACCATATATTTT
. . TRBJ2-7 TRBV6-5 CASSGGTASSYEQYF TGTGCCAGCAGCGGAGGGACGGCGAGCTCCTACGAGCAGTACTTC
. . TRBJ2-5 TRBV3-1/TRBV3-2 CASSQARAETQYF TGTGCCAGCAGCCAAGCCCGCGCGGAGACCCAGTACTTC
TRBD1 . TRBJ1-1 TRBV5-1 CASSSGTGPSTEAFF TGCGCCAGCAGCTCTGGGACAGGGCCGAGCACTGAAGCTTTCTTT
. once TRBJ1-1 TRBV27 CASSFNGQNTEAFF TGTGCCAGCAGTTTTAACGGACAGAACACTGAAGCTTTCTTT
. . TRBJ1-2 TRBV6-4 CASSDSNRGFGGYTF TGTGCCAGCAGTGACTCGAATAGGGGGTTCGGTGGCTACACCTTC
TRBD1 . TRBJ1-2 TRBV27 CASSLGTGRGYTF TGTGCCAGCAGTTTAGGGACAGGGCGAGGCTACACCTTC
TRBD1 . TRBJ1-2 TRBV7-2 CASSQLQGVSGYTF TGTGCCAGCAGCCAACTACAGGGGGTGTCTGGCTACACCTTC
. . TRBJ1-1 TRBV2 CASSVPGLDTEAFF TGTGCCAGCAGTGTCCCGGGTCTGGACACTGAAGCTTTCTTT
TRBD1 . TRBJ1-6 TRBV5-6 CASSRTGWNSPLHF TGTGCCAGCAGCCGGACAGGGTGGAATTCACCCCTCCACTTT
. . TRBJ1-1 TRBV6-1 CASSERGGFTEAFF TGTGCCAGCAGTGAACGCGGGGGTTTTACTGAAGCTTTCTTT
. . TRBJ1-3 TRBV19 CASKSGLSGNTIYF TGTGCCAGTAAGAGTGGGCTCTCTGGAAACACCATATATTTT
TRBD1 . TRBJ1-2 TRBV27 CASSRGPGYGYTF TGTGCCAGCAGCAGGGGGCCGGGCTATGGCTACACCTTC
TRBD1 . TRBJ2-5 TRBV27 CASSYRGRGETQYF TGTGCCAGCAGTTACAGGGGGCGCGGAGAGACCCAGTACTTC
TRBD1 . TRBJ1-1 TRBV6-5 CASSYIGGGEAFF TGTGCCAGCAGTTACATAGGGGGCGGGGAAGCTTTCTTT
. . TRBJ1-1 TRBV20-1 CSARGRTEAFF TGCAGTGCAAGGGGTCGCACTGAAGCTTTCTTT
. . TRBJ1-2 TRBV7-5 CARSSPTTGLAYGYTF TGTGCCAGAAGCTCGCCGACGACAGGGCTGGCCTATGGCTACACCTTC
TRBD2 . TRBJ2-3 TRBV3-1/TRBV3-2 CASSQTSGLTDTQYF TGTGCCAGCAGCCAAACTAGCGGGTTGACAGATACGCAGTATTTT
. . TRBJ2-7 TRBV4-2 CASSQSGGYEQYF TGTGCCAGCAGCCAATCCGGGGGCTACGAGCAGTACTTC
. . TRBJ1-2 TRBV5-5 CASSSGTTGGLYGYTF TGTGCCAGCAGCTCAGGGACAACGGGAGGTCTCTATGGCTACACCTTC